This TCR beta chain was found in a study of blood T cell repertoires in COVID-19. About the research overall: Researchers got acute and convalescent COVID-19 samples from the United States, Italy and Spain.

Repertoires were generated with immunoSEQ multiplex PCR, while TCRdb's copy carries only in-frame clones and drops some. Of around 50,000 clones listed, over 80% are singletons. The germline gives CDR1 SGHRS, CDR2 YFSETQ. V lost 4 bases and J lost 0, with 9 bases in between. CDR3 size: 14 residues. This sequence originates from a human donor in a cohort sampled during active COVID-19. The sample taken for sequencing was peripheral blood. The rearrangement links TRBV5-1 to TRBJ2-3; D possibly corresponds to TRBD1 (5 bases). CDR3 sequence reads: CASSMGPSTDTQYF. For the CDR3, the DNA is TGCGCCAGCAGCATGGGGCCTAGCACAGATACGCAGTATTTT.